The T cell receptor beta chain under discussion was sequenced for a study of T cell changes during pregnancy in multiple sclerosis. This clone was observed many times. Clones were sequenced by immunoSEQ multiplex PCR, and TCRdb holds only the in-frame ones, with some missing. Of fewer than 95,000 clones listed, 90% to 95% are singletons. The CDR3 sequence is 16 residues long. CDR1 is LNHNV, CDR2 YYDKDF, per germline (reference sequence). With 1 base removed from V and 2 bases from J, the gap between germline ends came to 14 bases. J is TRBJ1-1 and V is TRBV15; D unresolved. The source of this sequence is a female donor with multiple sclerosis, enrolled in a pregnancy study. The sequenced sample was peripheral blood, obtained in the third trimester of pregnancy. Here the CDR3 reads CATSRGGFDSNTEAFF. In DNA, the CDR3 is TGTGCCACCAGCAGAGGAGGATTTGACTCTAACACTGAAGCTTTCTTT.